Presented here are 22 T cell receptor beta chains from one specimen sequenced in a study of T-cell memory formation after mild COVID-19. One entry per CDR3 protein, called by TCRdb with MiXCR from the 5' RACE reads. This table holds roughly 35,000 distinct CDR3 sequences, 20% to 25% found once. The material sequenced was PBMCs or a T cell subset sorted from them (not recorded which). The origin of the receptors is an adult who had mild COVID-19 (a few samples of this study predate the infection). Cell type and time point are not known.

There are many counts of this clonotype. The chain recombines TRBV4-2 with TRBJ2-7; tentative D call: TRBD2 (5 bases). CDR1 and CDR2 from the germline V gene are LGHNA and YNFKEQ. V was pared by 0 bases and J by 9 bases, with 12 bases between. The CDR3 has 13 amino acids. The CDR3: CASSQDRAAGQYF. CDR3 DNA sequence: TGTGCCAGCAGCCAAGATAGGGCGGCGGGGCAGTACTTC.

The chain is built from TRBV7-9 and TRBJ2-5; D is ambiguous. Germline loops: CDR1 SEHNR, CDR2 FQNEAQ (reference sequence). Trimming removed 0 bases at V and 6 bases at J, with 5 bases between. There are 12 residues in the CDR3. CDR3 sequence: CASSLAVQTQYF. CDR3 DNA: TGTGCCAGCAGCTTAGCGGTACAGACCCAGTACTTC.

This clonotype occurred many times. This sequence joins TRBV24-1 and TRBJ2-1; the D gene could be TRBD1 or TRBD2 (7 bases each). CDR3 length: 13 residues. Between the trimmed V and J ends, which lost 10 bases and 8 bases, there was a span of 17 bases. Germline CDR1 and CDR2: KGHDR and SFDVKD. The CDR3: CATGGGLNHEQFF. CDR3 sequence (DNA): TGTGCCACGGGAGGGGGCTTAAACCATGAGCAGTTCTTC.

In this sample, this clonotype turned up a few times. V gene TRBV6-6 combines with J gene TRBJ2-1; TRBD2 agrees at 12 bases. The CDR3 runs to 19 residues. Trimming at V came to 4 bases and at J to 7 bases, leaving 17 bases not matched to a gene. Germline V gene sequence: CDR1 MNHNY, CDR2 SVGAGI (reference sequence). In nucleotides, the CDR3 is TGTGCCAGCAGTTCGCGACTAGCGGGAGCCCCTGGTGGACGTAATGAGCAGTTCTTC. Translation: CASSSRLAGAPGGRNEQFF.

Many counts were recorded for this clonotype. This chain connects TRBV7-2 to TRBJ2-7; 9 positions agree with TRBD2. From germline, CDR1 is SGHTA and CDR2 FQGNSA. This CDR3 comprises 13 residues. The V and J ends lost 5 bases and 6 bases, in that order; junction bases with no gene match: 5. The DNA of the CDR3 is TGTGCCAGCAGCCCTCCTAGCGGGATCGAGCAGTACTTC. Its protein product is CASSPPSGIEQYF. Drawing the rest from reference TRBV7-2 and TRBJ2-7, the complete variable domain is GAGVSQSPSNKVTEKGKDVELRCDPISGHTALYWYRQSLGQGLEFLIYFQGNSAPDKSGLPSDRFSAERTGGSVSTLTIQRTQQEDSAVYLCASSPPSGIEQYFGPGTRLTVT.

This clonotype was seen many times. This chain connects TRBV29-1 to TRBJ1-2; a possible D gene is TRBD1 (5 bases). This CDR3 contains 12 residues. With 4 bases removed from V and 2 bases from J, the gap between germline ends came to 8 bases. CDR1 is SQVTM and CDR2 is ANQGSEA in the germline V gene. This CDR3 is CSVGGMNYGYTF. Here the CDR3 DNA reads TGCAGCGTTGGGGGGATGAACTATGGCTACACCTTC.

This clonotype was counted at least ten times. J is TRBJ2-7 and V is TRBV7-2, with D unresolved. The CDR3 contains 16 residues. Germline V CDR1 and CDR2: SGHTA, FQGNSA. The V gene lost 1 base and the J gene lost 8 bases, with 21 bases spanning the gap. The CDR3 spells CASSLGSLPPLAQQYF. As DNA, the CDR3 is TGTGCCAGCAGCTTAGGGTCCCTACCCCCATTGGCCCAGCAGTACTTC.

This clonotype was detected ten times or more. The chain recombines TRBV5-1 with TRBJ2-7, with 13 positions matching TRBD2. Losses at the gene ends were 2 bases for V and 2 bases for J; bases not matched to a gene: 1. The V gene's germline CDR1 is SGHRS and CDR2 YFSETQ. This CDR3 has 15 residues. The CDR3 DNA sequence: TGCGCCAGCAGCTTTGGACTAGCGGGGGCCTACGAGCAGTACTTC. Translated, it gives CASSFGLAGAYEQYF.

This clonotype has a count of ten or more. V usage is TRBV12-3 or TRBV12-4 and J usage is TRBJ1-2, with TRBD1 matching over 8 bases. Trimming cost V 0 bases and J 8 bases; bases outside gene matches: 8. This CDR3 comprises 15 residues. The CDR3 DNA is TGTGCCAGCAGTTTAGCGGGCAGGGGGCGTGGAGGCTACACCTTC. Translation gives CASSLAGRGRGGYTF.

This clonotype was detected ten times or more. This CDR3 reads CASSKRPDGELFF. The CDR3 coding sequence is TGTGCCAGCAGTAAACGACCAGACGGGGAGCTGTTTTTT. V gene TRBV12-3 or TRBV12-4 combines with J gene TRBJ2-2; D is unresolved. V gave up 5 bases and J gave up 7 bases, with 11 bases separating them. CDR3 length: 13 amino acids.

This clonotype showed up many times. The chain recombines TRBV7-8 with TRBJ2-3; D ambiguous. Trimming shortened V by 3 bases and J by 6 bases, and 16 bases separated the two germline ends. The CDR3 has 15 amino acids. Germline V CDR1 and CDR2: SGHVS, FQNEAQ. The CDR3 loop reads CASSFSHLSRDTQYF. The CDR3 DNA follows: TGTGCCAGCAGCTTTAGTCACCTGAGTAGGGATACGCAGTATTTT.

This clonotype was seen repeatedly, ten times or more. The chain couples TRBV12-3 or TRBV12-4 to TRBJ1-5; maybe TRBD1 (6 bases). CDR3 size: 13 residues. With 7 bases removed from V and 8 bases from J, the gap between germline ends came to 15 bases. In DNA form, the CDR3 reads TGTGCCAGCAACACAGGGTCGGGAGAGCCCCAGCATTTT. Translation: CASNTGSGEPQHF.

At least ten counts were recorded for this clonotype. V usage is TRBV12-3 or TRBV12-4 and J usage is TRBJ2-5, with TRBD1 identical over 7 bases. CDR3 length equals 15 residues. The J segment lost 7 bases and the V segment lost 1 base, leaving 9 bases of the junction unmatched. The CDR3 sequence is CASSLDQGVLGTQYF. CDR3 sequence (DNA): TGTGCCAGCAGTTTAGACCAGGGGGTACTAGGGACCCAGTACTTC.

This clonotype has ten or more counts. The chain uses TRBV12-3 or TRBV12-4 and TRBJ1-6; D gene uncertain. The V and J ends lost 2 bases and 5 bases respectively, with 4 bases between them. CDR3 length: 13 amino acids. The CDR3 here is CASSLQDNSPLHF. CDR3 in DNA: TGTGCCAGCAGTTTACAGGATAATTCACCCCTCCACTTT.

This clonotype was detected many times. The chain employs TRBV14 and TRBJ2-5, with D possibly being TRBD2 (5 bases). From germline, CDR1 is SGHDN and CDR2 FVKESK. The V and J ends lost 4 bases and 2 bases respectively, with 11 bases between them. This CDR3 is 14 amino acids long. The CDR3 spells CASSPLRGQETQYF. In nucleotides, the CDR3 is TGTGCCAGCAGCCCTCTCCGGGGTCAAGAGACCCAGTACTTC.

This chain connects TRBV5-1 to TRBJ2-7, with 10 bases that match TRBD1. This CDR3 is 14 amino acids long. Germline loops: CDR1 SGHRS, CDR2 YFSETQ. The trim removed 4 bases at V and 4 bases at J, leaving 5 bases unmatched. Here the CDR3 reads CASSTPDRGYEQYF. In DNA, the CDR3 is TGCGCCAGCAGCACCCCGGACAGGGGGTACGAGCAGTACTTC.

This clonotype came up many times. The chain has TRBV4-3 and TRBJ1-1, with D perhaps matching TRBD1 (5 bases). V was cut by 6 bases and J by 1 base, with 12 bases left in between. This CDR3 comprises 14 residues. Germline V lookup: CDR1 LGHNA, CDR2 YSLEER. CDR3 sequence reads: CASRLGRTNTEAFF. The DNA of the CDR3 is TGCGCCAGCAGGCTGGGACGGACGAACACTGAAGCTTTCTTT.

This clonotype was counted only a few times. This chain connects TRBV6-5 to TRBJ2-6; 9 bases align to TRBD2. Germline CDR1 MNHEY, CDR2 SVGAGI. The CDR3 is 15 amino acids. V lost 6 bases to trimming and J lost 3 bases; unmatched junction nucleotides: 3. CDR3 nucleotides: TGTGCCAGCAGCCAGCGGGAGGATGGGGCCAACGTCCTGACTTTC. Encoded protein: CASSQREDGANVLTF.

This clonotype qualifies as medium-sized. The CDR3 is CASSKTGAGETQYF. DNA of the CDR3: TGTGCCAGCAGCAAGACAGGGGCGGGAGAGACCCAGTACTTC. The chain combines TRBV9 with TRBJ2-5; 8 nucleotides align to TRBD1. The CDR3 is made up of 14 amino acids. V trimming: 4 bases; J trimming: 4 bases; junction bases outside the gene matches: 6. Germline lookup yields CDR1 SGDLS and CDR2 YYNGEE.

With regard to this clonotype: A much bigger clone sits one base away, suggesting this may be a read error. This rearrangement joins TRBV3-1 to TRBJ1-1; D is possibly TRBD1 (6 bases). Germline V CDR1 and CDR2: LGHDT, YNNKEL (reference sequence). This CDR3 is built from 14 residues. The CDR3 region has the DNA TGTGCCAGCAGACAAGCCGCGGGACACCTTGAAGCTTTCTTT. It is translated as CASRQAAGHLEAFF.

There are many counts of this clonotype. The genes are TRBV5-1 and TRBJ2-1; 8 nucleotides match TRBD2. V shed 0 bases, J shed 1 base, and the junction held 6 bases outside the gene matches. CDR1 SGHRS and CDR2 YFSETQ come from the germline V gene. This CDR3 spans 17 amino acids. CDR3 sequence (DNA): TGCGCCAGCAGCTTGGCCGGGGGGGCCTTTTCCTACAATGAGCAGTTCTTC. Protein sequence: CASSLAGGAFSYNEQFF.

Only one count was recorded for this clonotype. With a much larger clone just one base away, this may be a read error. The chain is built from TRBV12-3 or TRBV12-4 and TRBJ2-7, with D possibly called TRBD1 or TRBD2 (6 bases each). Between the trimmed V and J ends, which lost 3 bases and 13 bases, there was a span of 16 bases. The CDR3 has 12 amino acids. The CDR3 DNA is TGTGCCAGCAGTTTCTTCCAGGGGAGGCATTACTTC. Translating it yields CASSFFQGRHYF.